The clone carrying this T cell receptor beta chain was recorded a few times. Its target is unknown. To make TCR beta libraries, researchers used iRepertoire HTBI primers and Arm-PCR of CDR3 regions. Each CDR3 protein gets one entry after TCRdb re-called the multiplex PCR reads with MiXCR. The sample lists more than 300,000 distinct CDR3 sequences, more than 20% occurring once. The sample comes from a study of regulatory T cells in long-lasting Graves disease. Study results and caveats: Not thyroid tissue but only peripheral blood was studied.

CDR3 length equals 18 residues. Between the trimmed V and J ends, which lost 4 bases and 7 bases, there was a span of 26 bases. In germline, CDR1 is LNHDA, CDR2 SQIVND (reference sequence). The time point is: persistent/refractory GD, antithyroid drugs over 5 years with positive TRAb. From RNA extracted from PBMCs, the TCR library was made. This chain joins TRBV19 and TRBJ1-5, with D unclear. Sequenced here: peripheral blood mononuclear cells (PBMCs), sampled when the disease was refractory, from a patient treated with antithyroid drugs. This sequence was found in a woman between 40 and 50 years old with Graves disease. CDR3 in DNA: TGTGCCAGTAGTAGGATTGGAGAAGGCTGGGAGACGGGACAGCCCCAGCATTTT. Protein: CASSRIGEGWETGQPQHF.